Each of the 23 T cell receptor beta chains below was sequenced from the same sample in a study of blood T cell repertoires in COVID-19. The repertoire was sequenced with immunoSEQ multiplex PCR; TCRdb's copy has only in-frame clones and lacks some. The sample comprises 300,000 to 350,000 clones, around 91% of which are singletons, and around 3.5% rests with the top ten. The sample consisted of peripheral blood. The receptors here all came from a woman between 18 and 30 years old who had recovered from COVID-19.

The chain links TRBV10-3 to TRBJ2-7; a possible D gene is TRBD2 (6 bases). Germline V CDR1 and CDR2: ENHRY, SYGVKD. The CDR3 runs 12 residues. With 3 bases removed from V and 6 bases from J, the gap between germline ends came to 9 bases. The CDR3 DNA is TGTGCCATCAGTGAATGGGACTCCGAGCAGTACGTC. Translated: CAISEWDSEQYV.

V usage is TRBV19 and J usage is TRBJ1-2; 7 nucleotides line up with TRBD1. The V gene end was trimmed by 5 bases and the J gene end by 4 bases; junction bases not matched to a gene: 7. From germline, CDR1 is LNHDA and CDR2 SQIVND (reference sequence). The CDR3 extends over 14 amino acids. Here the CDR3 DNA reads TGTGCCAGTAGTGCCGGGACAGCAAGCTATGGCTACACCTTC. Amino acids: CASSAGTASYGYTF.

This chain joins TRBV4-3 and TRBJ1-2; no reliable D call. The V gene lost 3 bases and the J gene lost 4 bases, with 9 bases spanning the gap. The CDR3 totals 13 residues. In germline, CDR1 is LGHNA, CDR2 YSLEER. Here the CDR3 reads CASSQMGSYGYTF. The CDR3 nucleotides read TGCGCCAGCAGCCAGATGGGGAGCTATGGCTACACCTTC.

In regard to this clone: Other DNA sequences in this sample translate to the same CDR3. The V gene is TRBV3-1 (or the pseudogene TRBV3-2), the J gene TRBJ2-2; no clear D gene. The CDR3 consists of 12 residues. The V and J ends lost 3 bases and 4 bases respectively, with 3 bases between them. The V gene's germline CDR1 is LGHDT and CDR2 YNNKEL (reference sequence). The CDR3 sequence: CASSQRTGELFF. The CDR3 DNA sequence: TGTGCCAGCAGCCAGCGCACCGGGGAGCTGTTTTTT.

The J gene is TRBJ2-2, the V gene TRBV7-2; 7 bases map to TRBD1. V lost 3 bases, J lost 6 bases, and 1 base stayed unmatched. The germline V gene has CDR1 SGHTA and CDR2 FQGNSA. The CDR3 consists of 13 residues. This chain's CDR3 is CASSLQGAGELFF. The CDR3 DNA reads TGTGCCAGCAGCTTGCAGGGGGCCGGGGAGCTGTTTTTT.

This clone was recorded once. This chain joins TRBV6-6 and TRBJ1-2; a possible D gene is TRBD1 (5 bases). Per germline, CDR1 MNHNY and CDR2 SVGAGI (reference sequence). This CDR3 has 14 amino acids. The germline V and J ends were trimmed by 0 bases and 2 bases, with 7 bases remaining between them. The CDR3 DNA reads TGTGCCAGCAGTTACTCGGACACGAACTATGGCTACACCTTC. It codes for CASSYSDTNYGYTF.

The genes are TRBV6-5 and TRBJ2-3; 8 bases match TRBD2. Germline-derived CDR1 and CDR2 are MNHEY and SVGAGI. Trimming at V came to 6 bases and at J to 6 bases, leaving 11 bases not matched to a gene. The CDR3 sequence is 15 residues long. In nucleotides, the CDR3 is TGTGCCAGCAGAGGACTAGCACTACCGTGGGATACGCAGTATTTT. Translation gives CASRGLALPWDTQYF.

This chain uses TRBV9 with TRBJ2-1; TRBD1 matches 8 bases. Germline V CDR1 and CDR2: SGDLS, YYNGEE. There are 16 residues in the CDR3. The V gene end was trimmed by 3 bases and the J gene end by 5 bases; junction bases not matched to a gene: 10. The CDR3 loop reads CASSAQTGGFNNEQFF. CDR3 in DNA: TGTGCCAGCAGCGCCCAAACAGGGGGGTTCAACAATGAGCAGTTCTTC.

The rearrangement links TRBV11-3 to TRBJ2-3; 10 positions match TRBD2. Germline values: CDR1 SGHNT, CDR2 YENEEA. The CDR3 runs 14 residues. V lost 6 bases, J lost 7 bases, and 7 bases stayed unmatched. The CDR3 bases are TGTGCCAGCAGACTCGGGACTAGCGCAAATACGCAGTATTTT. Protein product: CASRLGTSANTQYF.

In the case of this clone: At one boundary the junction diverges from the germline segment, which might be a read error. This chain joins TRBV6-5 and TRBJ2-3, with D perhaps matching TRBD2 (6 bases). CDR3 size: 11 residues. Germline V gene lookup returns CDR1 MNHEY and CDR2 SVGAGI. The CDR3 here is CASSYRDSNIF. The CDR3 DNA sequence: TGTGCCAGCAGTTACCGGGACTCCAACATTTTT.

The chain uses TRBV7-2 and TRBJ2-1; 8 positions match TRBD2. In germline, CDR1 is SGHTA, CDR2 FQGNSA. The CDR3 covers 16 residues. The V gene end was trimmed by 3 bases and the J gene end by 4 bases; junction bases not matched to a gene: 8. The CDR3 DNA reads TGTGCCAGCAGCTTGATGAGCGGGAGTAGGTACAATGAGCAGTTCTTC. As protein: CASSLMSGSRYNEQFF.

The chain joins TRBV6-4 to TRBJ2-3; 10 nucleotides line up with TRBD1. This CDR3 region has 16 residues. Germline V lookup: CDR1 MRHNA, CDR2 SNTAGT. The ends lost 4 bases at V and 6 bases at J; junction bases unmatched: 10. CDR3 residues: CASSVFGTGAVDTQYF. Written as DNA, the CDR3 is TGTGCCAGCAGTGTATTCGGGACAGGGGCCGTTGATACGCAGTATTTT.

The CDR3 nucleotides read TGTGCCAGCAGCTTAGGACAGGAGCATCAGCCCCAGCATTTT. Protein product: CASSLGQEHQPQHF. V gene TRBV7-2 combines with J gene TRBJ1-5, with D maybe TRBD1 (6 bases). The CDR3 loop spans 14 amino acids. Germline V gene lookup returns CDR1 SGHTA and CDR2 FQGNSA. V was shortened by 1 base and J by 5 bases, with 9 bases between the two germline ends.

The chain combines TRBV5-1 with TRBJ2-3, with 9 positions matching TRBD2. Trimming cost V 2 bases and J 0 bases; bases outside gene matches: 4. The CDR3 consists of 16 residues. CDR1 and CDR2 (germline): SGHRS, YFSETQ. The CDR3 sequence is CASSFGLASSTDTQYF. The CDR3 DNA is TGCGCCAGCAGCTTCGGACTAGCGTCTAGCACAGATACGCAGTATTTT.

This clone came up once. The chain joins TRBV27 to TRBJ1-2; TRBD1 is a possible D gene (6 bases). The CDR3 is 14 residues long. CDR1 is MNHEY, CDR2 SMNVEV, per germline (reference sequence). The V end lost 6 bases, the J end lost 4 bases, and 15 bases lay between the germline ends. CDR3 sequence reads: CASSPDRLSYGYTF. CDR3 DNA: TGTGCCAGCAGCCCTGACAGGCTTTCCTATGGCTACACCTTC.

V is TRBV24-1 and J is TRBJ2-2, with D hard to call. Between the trimmed V and J ends, which lost 0 bases and 4 bases, there was a span of 8 bases. The CDR3 sequence is 15 residues long. Germline V gives CDR1 KGHDR, CDR2 SFDVKD. In DNA form, the CDR3 reads TGTGCCACCAGTGATTTGCAGGATGGCACCGGGGAGCTGTTTTTT. Its protein is CATSDLQDGTGELFF.

This rearrangement joins TRBV4-1 to TRBJ2-3; D is possibly TRBD2 (6 bases). Germline assignment: CDR1 MGHRA and CDR2 YSYEKL. Trimming left V 0 bases short and J 2 bases short, with 27 bases between. The CDR3 runs to 21 residues. For the CDR3, the DNA is TGCGCCAGCAGCCAAGAATTTCTGGGTGCGTGGGGGGAAGGATCCACAGATACGCAGTATTTT. Protein product: CASSQEFLGAWGEGSTDTQYF.

In DNA, the CDR3 is TGCGCCAGCAGTGACTGGGCGGGAGGGCTCGGGGGCATTCAGTACTTC. This sequence encodes CASSDWAGGLGGIQYF. This chain connects TRBV4-1 to TRBJ2-4; 9 bases agree with TRBD2. The germline V gene encodes CDR1 MGHRA and CDR2 YSYEKL. Losses at the gene ends were 6 bases for V and 9 bases for J; bases not matched to a gene: 15. The CDR3 length is 16 residues.

This clone is a singleton in its sample. The V call is TRBV2, the J call TRBJ2-7, with a weak D call TRBD2 (6 bases). This CDR3 region has 11 residues. With 7 bases removed from V and 10 bases from J, the gap between germline ends came to 14 bases. From germline, CDR1 is SNHLY and CDR2 FYNNEI. In DNA form, the CDR3 reads TGTGCCAGCAACCAGGAGGGTTTTCAGTACGTC. It yields the protein CASNQEGFQYV.

The rearrangement links TRBV6-5 to TRBJ1-6, with D tentatively TRBD1 (5 bases). Germline loops: CDR1 MNHEY, CDR2 SVGAGI. Trimming cost V 6 bases and J 4 bases, with 10 bases left between them. The CDR3 has 14 amino acids. The CDR3 nucleotides read TGTGCCAGCAGGGGGACTGGATATAATTCACCCCTCCACTTT. Its translation is CASRGTGYNSPLHF.

Turning to this clone: The same CDR3 can be traced to other DNA sequences in this sample. The chain joins TRBV5-1 to TRBJ1-2; maybe TRBD1 (5 bases). Trimming left V 2 bases short and J 1 base short, with 12 bases between. Germline lookup yields CDR1 SGHRS and CDR2 YFSETQ. The CDR3 runs 15 residues. This CDR3 reads CASSLVQAVNYGYTF. CDR3 coding DNA: TGCGCCAGCAGCTTAGTACAGGCCGTTAACTATGGCTACACCTTC.

This clone was counted once. The rearrangement joins TRBV7-8 to TRBJ2-3; 13 bases line up with TRBD2. The CDR3 is 16 residues long. The germline gives CDR1 SGHVS, CDR2 FQNEAQ. V lost 5 bases to trimming and J lost 4 bases; unmatched junction nucleotides: 6. The CDR3 bases are TGTGCCAGCAGCACACGGACTAGCGGGAGTGCAGATACGCAGTATTTT. Protein sequence: CASSTRTSGSADTQYF.

The rearrangement uses TRBV5-1 and TRBJ1-1; D is uncertain. V dropped 4 bases and J dropped 1 base, with 11 bases sitting between them. The CDR3 is 14 amino acids. CDR1 and CDR2 from the germline V gene are SGHRS and YFSETQ. For the CDR3, the DNA is TGCGCCAGCAGCGCCGAGGCCGGGAACACTGAAGCTTTCTTT. This encodes CASSAEAGNTEAFF.